Below, 6 T cell receptor beta chains from the same sample are listed, as sequenced in a study of T cell responses to AZD1222 COVID-19 vaccine. Assay: immunoSEQ multiplex PCR; the TCRdb copy retains only in-frame clones and omits some. The sample has around 260,000 clones; over 90% are singletons. The starting material was peripheral blood, obtained on day 0 of AZD1222 vaccination. These receptors originate from an adult in good health.

This clone was detected only a few times. The genes are TRBV5-3 and TRBJ2-7; TRBD2 agrees at 8 bases. TRBV5-3 is an open reading frame, and its role is uncertain. The V gene end was trimmed by 0 bases and the J gene end by 2 bases; junction bases not matched to a gene: 16. This CDR3 comprises 19 residues. The CDR3 is CARSLGEREPTSHPYEQYF. CDR3 nucleotide sequence: TGTGCCAGAAGCTTGGGTGAGCGGGAGCCCACTAGCCATCCCTACGAGCAGTACTTC.

The CDR3 sequence: CASSPSGGTGELFF. CDR3 bases: TGTGCCAGCAGCCCCTCTGGAGGAACCGGGGAGCTGTTTTTT. The rearrangement links TRBV7-9 to TRBJ2-2; the D gene is possibly TRBD2 (5 bases). This CDR3 comprises 14 residues. Trimming pared 5 bases from V and 5 bases from J, leaving 12 bases between. Germline V gene lookup returns CDR1 SEHNR and CDR2 FQNEAQ (reference sequence).

This clone was seen once. This chain joins TRBV5-1 and TRBJ1-6, with 8 positions matching TRBD1. Trimming removed 0 bases from V and 9 bases from J; junction bases left unmatched: 11. Germline-derived CDR1 and CDR2 are SGHRS and YFSETQ. The CDR3 sequence is 17 residues long. This CDR3 reads CASSLGTGGQKGSPLHF. CDR3 nucleotide sequence: TGCGCCAGCAGCTTGGGAACAGGGGGTCAAAAAGGTTCACCCCTCCACTTT.

This clone was counted once. The chain has TRBV7-2 and TRBJ2-5, with no clear D. V dropped 1 base and J dropped 5 bases, with 11 bases sitting between them. The CDR3 runs 14 residues. CDR1 is SGHTA and CDR2 is FQGNSA in the germline V gene. The CDR3: CASSLVSSVETQYF. In nucleotides, the CDR3 is TGTGCCAGCAGCTTAGTCTCGAGCGTGGAGACCCAGTACTTC.

The chain couples TRBV4-1 to TRBJ2-3; D is perhaps TRBD2 (6 bases). Germline values: CDR1 MGHRA, CDR2 YSYEKL. Trimming removed 4 bases at V and 4 bases at J, with 15 bases between. The CDR3 is made up of 15 amino acids. Here the CDR3 DNA reads TGCGCCAGCAGCCCGGCGGGACCACTTTCAGATACGCAGTATTTT. Translating it yields CASSPAGPLSDTQYF.

The chain carries TRBV4-1 and TRBJ2-2; 9 bases match TRBD1. This CDR3 has 17 residues. V lost 4 bases and J lost 5; bases outside the gene matches: 11. Germline CDR1 MGHRA, CDR2 YSYEKL. The CDR3 DNA reads as TGCGCCAGCAGCCCACTACGGACAGGGGTGGTGACCGGGGAGCTGTTTTTT. This gives the protein CASSPLRTGVVTGELFF.